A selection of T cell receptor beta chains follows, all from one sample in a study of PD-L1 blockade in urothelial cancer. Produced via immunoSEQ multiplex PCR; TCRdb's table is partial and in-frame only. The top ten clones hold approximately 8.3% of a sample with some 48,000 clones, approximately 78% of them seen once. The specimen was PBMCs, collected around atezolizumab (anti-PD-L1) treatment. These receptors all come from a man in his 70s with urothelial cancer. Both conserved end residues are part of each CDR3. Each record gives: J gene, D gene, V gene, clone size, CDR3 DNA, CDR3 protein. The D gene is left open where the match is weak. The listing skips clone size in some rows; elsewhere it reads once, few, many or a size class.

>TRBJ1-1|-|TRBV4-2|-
TGTGCCAGCAGCCAAGACAGGGGCGCGGGCACTGAAGCTTTCTTT
CASSQDRGAGTEAFF
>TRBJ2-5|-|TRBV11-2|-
TGTGCCAGCAGCTTACGGGGAGACGAGACCCAGTACTTC
CASSLRGDETQYF
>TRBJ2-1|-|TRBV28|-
TGTGCCAGCAATAAGTCGATTCTCCGGGAGCAGTTCTTC
CASNKSILREQFF
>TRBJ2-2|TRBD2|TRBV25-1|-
TGTGCCAGCAGCCAAGCGGGAGGAACCGGGGAGCTGTTTTTT
CASSQAGGTGELFF
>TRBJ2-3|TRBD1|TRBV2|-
TGTGCCAGCAGCCGGGACAGGGTAACAGATACGCAGTATTTT
CASSRDRVTDTQYF
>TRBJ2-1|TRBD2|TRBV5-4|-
TGTGCCAGCAGTCCGAATCCCGGACTAGCGGCCCACAATGAGCAGTTCTTC
CASSPNPGLAAHNEQFF
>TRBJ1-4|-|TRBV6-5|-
TGTGCCAGCAGAACCGGGACGGGGGGAGAAAAACTGTTTTTT
CASRTGTGGEKLFF
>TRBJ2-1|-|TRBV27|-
TGTGCCAGCAGTCCCGGGACAGCGGAGGGCTACAATGAGCAGTTCTTC
CASSPGTAEGYNEQFF
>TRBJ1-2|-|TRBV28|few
TGTGCCAGCAACCAGGGACAACGCGATGGCTACACCTTC
CASNQGQRDGYTF
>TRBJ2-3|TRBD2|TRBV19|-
TGTGCCAGCTGGGCGGGAGCTAGAGATACGCAGTATTTT
CASWAGARDTQYF
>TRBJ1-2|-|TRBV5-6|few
TGTGCCAGCAGCCCCGGCGGGGGCCTTAGAGGCTACACCTTC
CASSPGGGLRGYTF
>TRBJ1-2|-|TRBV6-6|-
TGTGCCAGCAGGCCACCCGAGGGGGAGGGCTATGGCTACACCTTC
CASRPPEGEGYGYTF
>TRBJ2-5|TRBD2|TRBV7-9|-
TGTGCCAGCAGCCTTCGGACGGGAGGGGAGACCCAGTACTTC
CASSLRTGGETQYF
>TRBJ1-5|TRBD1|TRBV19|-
TGTGCCAGTAGGGGGACAGGAAATAGCAATCAGCCCCAGCATTTT
CASRGTGNSNQPQHF